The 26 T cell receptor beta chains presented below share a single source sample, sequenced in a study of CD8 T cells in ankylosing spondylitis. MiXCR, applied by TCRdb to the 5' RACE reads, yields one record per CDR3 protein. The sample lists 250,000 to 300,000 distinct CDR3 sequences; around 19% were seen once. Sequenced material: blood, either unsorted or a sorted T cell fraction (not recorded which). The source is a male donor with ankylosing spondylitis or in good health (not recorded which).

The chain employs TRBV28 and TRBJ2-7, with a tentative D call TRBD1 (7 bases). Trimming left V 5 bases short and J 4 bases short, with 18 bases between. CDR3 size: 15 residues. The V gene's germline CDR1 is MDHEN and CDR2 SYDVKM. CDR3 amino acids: CASSQGGISSYEQYV. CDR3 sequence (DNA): TGTGCCAGCAGTCAGGGGGGAATATCATCTTACGAGCAGTACGTC.

The CDR3 loop is CASSRGFWGKSTDTQYF. CDR3 coding DNA: TGCGCCAGCAGCCGGGGATTCTGGGGAAAAAGCACAGATACGCAGTATTTT. The chain carries TRBV5-1 and TRBJ2-3, with D possibly being TRBD2 (5 bases). Between the trimmed V and J ends, which lost 4 bases and 0 bases, there was a span of 18 bases. Germline values: CDR1 SGHRS, CDR2 YFSETQ. This CDR3 has 17 amino acids.

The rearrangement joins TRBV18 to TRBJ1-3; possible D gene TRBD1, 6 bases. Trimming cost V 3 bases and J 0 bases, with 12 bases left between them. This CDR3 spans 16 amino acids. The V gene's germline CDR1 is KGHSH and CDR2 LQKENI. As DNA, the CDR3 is TGTGCCAGCTCACCGGGGACACCGAGCTCTGGAAACACCATATATTTT. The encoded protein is CASSPGTPSSGNTIYF.

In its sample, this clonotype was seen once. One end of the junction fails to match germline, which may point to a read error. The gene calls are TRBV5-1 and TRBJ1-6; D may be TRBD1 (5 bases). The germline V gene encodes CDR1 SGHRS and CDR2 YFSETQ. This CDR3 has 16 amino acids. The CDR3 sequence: CSSSPFGRGLNSPLHF. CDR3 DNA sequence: TGCTCCAGCAGTCCATTCGGGAGGGGATTAAATTCACCCCTCCACTTT.

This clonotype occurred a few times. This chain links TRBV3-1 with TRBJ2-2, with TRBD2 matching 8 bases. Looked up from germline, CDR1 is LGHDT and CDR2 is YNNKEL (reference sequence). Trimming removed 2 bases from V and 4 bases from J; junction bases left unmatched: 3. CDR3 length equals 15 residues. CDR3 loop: CASSQIAGITGELFF. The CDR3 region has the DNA TGTGCCAGCAGCCAAATAGCGGGGATCACCGGGGAGCTGTTTTTT.

The CDR3 sequence: CASSQHTEAFF. The CDR3 region has the DNA TGTGCCAGCAGCCAGCACACTGAAGCTTTCTTT. The gene calls are TRBV3-1 and TRBJ1-1; no firm D call. Germline-derived CDR1 and CDR2 are LGHDT and YNNKEL (reference sequence). The CDR3 consists of 11 residues. Deletions cut 3 bases from V and 3 bases from J, with 2 bases between.

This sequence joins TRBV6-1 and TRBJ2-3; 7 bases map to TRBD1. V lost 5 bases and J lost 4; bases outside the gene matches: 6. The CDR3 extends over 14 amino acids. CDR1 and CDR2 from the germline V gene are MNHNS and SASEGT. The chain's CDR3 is CASSPRQGPDTQYF. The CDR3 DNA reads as TGTGCCAGCAGTCCCCGACAGGGCCCAGATACGCAGTATTTT.

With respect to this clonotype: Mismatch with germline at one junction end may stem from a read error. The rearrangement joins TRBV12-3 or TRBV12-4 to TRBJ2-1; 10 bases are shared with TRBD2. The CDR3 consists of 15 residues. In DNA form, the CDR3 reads TGTGTCAGCAGTTTCCTAGCGGGAGCCGGCAATGAGCAGTTCTTC. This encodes CVSSFLAGAGNEQFF.

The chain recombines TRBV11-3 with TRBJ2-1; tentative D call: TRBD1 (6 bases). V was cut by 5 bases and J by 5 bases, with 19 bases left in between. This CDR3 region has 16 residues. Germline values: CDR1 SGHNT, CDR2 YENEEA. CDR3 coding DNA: TGTGCCAGCAGCCGCAGTGGGGCAGGGGCGAACAATGAGCAGTTCTTC. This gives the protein CASSRSGAGANNEQFF.

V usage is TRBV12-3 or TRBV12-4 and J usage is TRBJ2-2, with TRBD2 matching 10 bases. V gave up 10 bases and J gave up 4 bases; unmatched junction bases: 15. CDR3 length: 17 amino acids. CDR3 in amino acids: CATSPLAGDQVTGELFF. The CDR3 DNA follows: TGTGCCACCTCACCCCTAGCGGGAGATCAGGTCACCGGGGAGCTGTTTTTT.

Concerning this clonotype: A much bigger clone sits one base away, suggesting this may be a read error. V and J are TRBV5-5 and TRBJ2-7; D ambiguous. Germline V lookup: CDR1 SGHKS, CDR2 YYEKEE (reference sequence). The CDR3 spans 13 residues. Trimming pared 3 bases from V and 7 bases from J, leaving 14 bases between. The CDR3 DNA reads TGTGCCAGCAGCTCGGGTACCCATGGGGAGCAGTACGTC. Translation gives CASSSGTHGEQYV.

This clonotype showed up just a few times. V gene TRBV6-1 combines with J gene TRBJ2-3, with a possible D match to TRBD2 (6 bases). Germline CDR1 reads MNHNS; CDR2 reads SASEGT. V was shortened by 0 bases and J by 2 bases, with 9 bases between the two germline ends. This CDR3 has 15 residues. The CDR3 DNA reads TGTGCCAGCAGTGAAGCCCGGGGGTACACAGATACGCAGTATTTT. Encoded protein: CASSEARGYTDTQYF.

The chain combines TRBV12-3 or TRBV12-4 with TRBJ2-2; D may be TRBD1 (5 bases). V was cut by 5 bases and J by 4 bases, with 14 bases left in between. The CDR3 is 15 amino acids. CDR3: CASSPQGKGTGELFF. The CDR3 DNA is TGTGCCAGCAGTCCTCAGGGTAAAGGCACCGGGGAGCTGTTTTTT.

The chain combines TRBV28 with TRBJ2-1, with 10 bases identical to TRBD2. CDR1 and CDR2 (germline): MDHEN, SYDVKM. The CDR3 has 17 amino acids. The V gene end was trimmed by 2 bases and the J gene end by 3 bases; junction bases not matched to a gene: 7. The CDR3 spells CASSLPLAGVVYNEQFF. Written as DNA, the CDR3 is TGTGCCAGCAGTTTACCGCTAGCGGGAGTTGTCTACAATGAGCAGTTCTTC.

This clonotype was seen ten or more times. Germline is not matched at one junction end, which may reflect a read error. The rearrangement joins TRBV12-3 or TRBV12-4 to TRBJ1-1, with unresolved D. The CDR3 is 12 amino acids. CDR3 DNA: TGTGCCAGCAGTTTCGGGCAGACCTATGCTCGTTTT. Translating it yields CASSFGQTYARF.

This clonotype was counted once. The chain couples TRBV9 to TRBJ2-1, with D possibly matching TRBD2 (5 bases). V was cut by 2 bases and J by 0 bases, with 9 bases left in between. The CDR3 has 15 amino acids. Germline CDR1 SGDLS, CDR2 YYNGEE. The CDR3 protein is CASSVERSSYNEQFF. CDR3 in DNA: TGTGCCAGCAGCGTTGAGCGGAGCTCCTACAATGAGCAGTTCTTC.

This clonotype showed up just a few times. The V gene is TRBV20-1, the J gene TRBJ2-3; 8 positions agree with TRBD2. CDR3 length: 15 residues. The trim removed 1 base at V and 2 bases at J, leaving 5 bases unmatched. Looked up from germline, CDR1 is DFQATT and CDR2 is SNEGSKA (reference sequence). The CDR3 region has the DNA TGCAGTGCTAGAGCCTTAGCGGGGAACACAGATACGCAGTATTTT. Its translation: CSARALAGNTDTQYF.

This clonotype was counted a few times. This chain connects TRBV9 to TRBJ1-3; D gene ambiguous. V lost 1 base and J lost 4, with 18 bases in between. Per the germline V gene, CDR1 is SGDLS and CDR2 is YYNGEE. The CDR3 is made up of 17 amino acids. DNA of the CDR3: TGTGCCAGCAGCGTAAACGATGCCAGAAGTTCGGGAAACACCATATATTTT. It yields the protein CASSVNDARSSGNTIYF.

Written as DNA, the CDR3 is TGTGCCAGCAGCTGGGACAGGGGAAGCACCGGGGAGCTGTTTTTT. Protein sequence: CASSWDRGSTGELFF. The chain links TRBV7-2 to TRBJ2-2; 10 positions agree with TRBD1. There are 15 residues in the CDR3. Germline-derived CDR1 and CDR2 are SGHTA and FQGNSA. Trimming removed 4 bases from V and 4 bases from J; junction bases left unmatched: 3.

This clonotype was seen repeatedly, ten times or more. CDR3 nucleotides: TGTGCCCGTAACAGGGGGTGTGTAGATACGCAGTATTTT. Amino acid sequence: CARNRGCVDTQYF. The chain employs TRBV12-3 or TRBV12-4 and TRBJ2-3; 8 nucleotides line up with TRBD1. There are 13 residues in the CDR3. Germline trimming cut 11 bases from V and 5 bases from J; bases unmatched to any gene: 9.

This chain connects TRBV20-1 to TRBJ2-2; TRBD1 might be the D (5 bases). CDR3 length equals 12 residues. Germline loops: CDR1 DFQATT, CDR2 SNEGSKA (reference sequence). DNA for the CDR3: TGCGCACAACAGGAAGGGACCGGGGAGCTGTTTTTT. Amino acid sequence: CAQQEGTGELFF.

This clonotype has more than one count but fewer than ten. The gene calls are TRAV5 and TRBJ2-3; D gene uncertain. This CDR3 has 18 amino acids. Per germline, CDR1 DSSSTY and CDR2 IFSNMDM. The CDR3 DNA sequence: TGTGCCATCAGTTTAGTTCCTTTGGGTCAGGCGAGCACAGATACGCAGTATTTT. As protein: CAISLVPLGQASTDTQYF.

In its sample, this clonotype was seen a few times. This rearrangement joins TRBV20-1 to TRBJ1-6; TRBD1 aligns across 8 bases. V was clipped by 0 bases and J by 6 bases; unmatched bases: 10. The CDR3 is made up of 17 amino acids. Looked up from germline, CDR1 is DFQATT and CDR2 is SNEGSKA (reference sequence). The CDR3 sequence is CSAREARQGAGNSPLHF. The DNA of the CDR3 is TGCAGTGCTAGAGAGGCGCGGCAGGGGGCCGGTAATTCACCCCTCCACTTT.

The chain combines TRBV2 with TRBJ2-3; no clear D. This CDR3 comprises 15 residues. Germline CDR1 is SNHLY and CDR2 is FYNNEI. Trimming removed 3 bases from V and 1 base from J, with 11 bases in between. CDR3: CASSEARSRTDTQYF. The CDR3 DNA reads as TGTGCCAGCAGTGAGGCGCGGTCCCGCACAGATACGCAGTATTTT.

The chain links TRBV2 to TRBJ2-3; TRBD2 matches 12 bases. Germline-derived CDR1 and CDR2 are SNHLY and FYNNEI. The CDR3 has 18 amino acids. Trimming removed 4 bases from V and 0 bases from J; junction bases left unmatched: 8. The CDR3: CASSARLAGDFSTDTQYF. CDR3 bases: TGTGCCAGCAGTGCCCGACTAGCGGGGGATTTCAGCACAGATACGCAGTATTTT.

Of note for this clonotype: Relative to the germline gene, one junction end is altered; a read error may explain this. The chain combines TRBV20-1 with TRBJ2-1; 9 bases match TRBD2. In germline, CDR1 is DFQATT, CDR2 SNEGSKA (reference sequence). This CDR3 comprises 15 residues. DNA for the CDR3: TGCAGTGCTCCGGTAGCGGGAGTGTACTACACTGAGCAGTTCTTC. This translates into CSAPVAGVYYTEQFF.